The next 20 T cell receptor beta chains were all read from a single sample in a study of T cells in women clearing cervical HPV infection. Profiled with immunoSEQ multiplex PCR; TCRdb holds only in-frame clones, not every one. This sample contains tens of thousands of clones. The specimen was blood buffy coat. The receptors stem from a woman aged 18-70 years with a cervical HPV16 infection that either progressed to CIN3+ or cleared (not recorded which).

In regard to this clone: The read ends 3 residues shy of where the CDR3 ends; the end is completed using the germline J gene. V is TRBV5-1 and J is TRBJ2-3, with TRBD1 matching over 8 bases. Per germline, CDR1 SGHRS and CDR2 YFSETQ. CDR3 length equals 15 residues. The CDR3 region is CASSENRQGRQTQYF. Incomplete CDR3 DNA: TGCGCCAGCAGCGAAAACCGACAGGGGAGGCAGACG.

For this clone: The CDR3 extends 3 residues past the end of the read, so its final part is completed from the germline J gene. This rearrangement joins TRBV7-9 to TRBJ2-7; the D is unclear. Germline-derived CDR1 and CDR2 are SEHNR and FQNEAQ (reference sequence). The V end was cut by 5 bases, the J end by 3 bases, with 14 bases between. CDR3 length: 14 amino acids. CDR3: CASSPLDIIYEQYF. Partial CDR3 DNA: TGTGCCAGCAGCCCACTCGACATAATCTACGAG.

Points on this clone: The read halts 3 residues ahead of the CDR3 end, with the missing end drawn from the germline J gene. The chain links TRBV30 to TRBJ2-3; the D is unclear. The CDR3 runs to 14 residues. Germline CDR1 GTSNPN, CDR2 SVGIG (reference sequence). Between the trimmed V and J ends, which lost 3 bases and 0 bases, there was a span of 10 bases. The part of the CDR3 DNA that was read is TGTGCCTGGAGAGAAGGTCCGAGCACAGATACG. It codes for CAWREGPSTDT. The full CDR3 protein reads CAWREGPSTDTQYF.

The CDR3 loop reads CSGRGGGADTGELFF. CDR3 DNA (partial): TGCAGTGGTCGCGGCGGGGGGGCCGACACCGGGGAG. The chain links TRBV20-1 to TRBJ2-2, with 9 nucleotides matching TRBD2. The read finishes 3 residues shy of the CDR3 end, and the germline J gene is used to complete it. CDR3 length equals 15 residues. Trimming removed 7 bases from V and 3 bases from J; junction bases left unmatched: 9. Germline V gene data show CDR1 as DFQATT and CDR2 as SNEGSKA (reference sequence).

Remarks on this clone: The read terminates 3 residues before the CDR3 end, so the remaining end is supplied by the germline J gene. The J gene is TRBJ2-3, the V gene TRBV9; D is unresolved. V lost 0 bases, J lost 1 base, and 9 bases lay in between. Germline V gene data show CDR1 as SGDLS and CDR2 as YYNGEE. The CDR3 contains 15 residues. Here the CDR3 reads CASSVGLVGTDTQYF. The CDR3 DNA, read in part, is TGTGCCAGCAGCGTAGGGCTGGTGGGCACAGATACG.

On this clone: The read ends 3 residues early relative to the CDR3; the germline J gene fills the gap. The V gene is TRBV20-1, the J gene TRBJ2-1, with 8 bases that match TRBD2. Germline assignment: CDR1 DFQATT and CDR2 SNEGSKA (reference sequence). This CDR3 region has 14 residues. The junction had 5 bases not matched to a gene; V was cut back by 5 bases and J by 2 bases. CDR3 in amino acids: CSASSGSTYNEQFF. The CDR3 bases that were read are TGCAGTGCTTCGAGCGGGAGCACCTACAATGAG.

This chain's CDR3 is CASSPVVVGEAFF. CDR3 bases read: TGTGCCAGCTCACCGGTCGTAGTAGGGGAA. This chain links TRBV18 with TRBJ1-1; D uncertain. Read data end 3 residues before the CDR3 end; the end is taken from the germline J gene. The CDR3 has 13 amino acids. The V gene's germline CDR1 is KGHSH and CDR2 LQKENI.

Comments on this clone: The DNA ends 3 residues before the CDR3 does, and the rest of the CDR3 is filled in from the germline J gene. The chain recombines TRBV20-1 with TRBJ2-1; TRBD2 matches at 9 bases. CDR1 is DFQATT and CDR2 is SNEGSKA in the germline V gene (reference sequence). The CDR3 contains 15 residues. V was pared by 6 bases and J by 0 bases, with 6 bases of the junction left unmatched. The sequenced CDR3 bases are TGCAGTGCCCCGAAACTAGCGGGCTCCTACAATGAG. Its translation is CSAPKLAGSYNE. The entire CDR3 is CSAPKLAGSYNEQFF.

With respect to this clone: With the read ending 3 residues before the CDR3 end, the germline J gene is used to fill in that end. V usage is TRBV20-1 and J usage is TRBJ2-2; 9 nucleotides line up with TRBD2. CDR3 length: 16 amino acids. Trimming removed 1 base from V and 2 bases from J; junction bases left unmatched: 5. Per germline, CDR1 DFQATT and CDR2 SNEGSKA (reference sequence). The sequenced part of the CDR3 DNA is TGCAGTGCTAGAGGTGGCGGGGGGGCAAACACCGGGGAG. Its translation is CSARGGGGANTGE. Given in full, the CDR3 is CSARGGGGANTGELFF.

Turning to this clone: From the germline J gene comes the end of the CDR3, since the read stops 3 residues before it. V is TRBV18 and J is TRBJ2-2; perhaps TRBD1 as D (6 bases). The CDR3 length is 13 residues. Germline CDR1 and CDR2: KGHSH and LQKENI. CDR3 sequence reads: CASLSGQNEKLFF. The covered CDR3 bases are TGTGCCAGCCTATCTGGACAGAATGAAAAG.

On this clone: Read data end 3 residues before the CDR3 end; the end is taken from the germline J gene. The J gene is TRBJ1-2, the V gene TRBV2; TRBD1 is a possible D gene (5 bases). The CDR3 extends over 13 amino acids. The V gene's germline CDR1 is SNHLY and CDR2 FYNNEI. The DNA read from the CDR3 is TGTGCCAGCAGTGACGACAGACTGGATACC. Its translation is CASSDDRLDT. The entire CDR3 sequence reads CASSDDRLDTYTF.

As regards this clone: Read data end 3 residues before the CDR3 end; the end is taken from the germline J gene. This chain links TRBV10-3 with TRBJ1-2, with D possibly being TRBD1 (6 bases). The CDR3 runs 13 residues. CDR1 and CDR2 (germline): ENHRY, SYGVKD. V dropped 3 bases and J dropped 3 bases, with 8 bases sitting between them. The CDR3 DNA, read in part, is TGTGCCATCAGTGATACAGGGTACTATGGC. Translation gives CAISDTGYYG. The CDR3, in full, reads CAISDTGYYGYTF.

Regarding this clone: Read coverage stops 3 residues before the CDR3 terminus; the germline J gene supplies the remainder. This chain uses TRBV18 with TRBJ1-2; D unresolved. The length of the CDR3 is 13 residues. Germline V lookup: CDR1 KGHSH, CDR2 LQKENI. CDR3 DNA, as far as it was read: TGTGCCAGCTCACAATACCGGTCTCTTGAC. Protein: CASSQYRSLD. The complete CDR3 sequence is CASSQYRSLDYTF. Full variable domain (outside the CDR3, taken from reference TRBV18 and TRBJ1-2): NAGVMQNPRHLVRRRGQEARLRCSPMKGHSHVYWYRQLPEEGLKFMVYLQKENIIDESGMPKERFSAEFPKEGPSILRIQQVVRGDSAAYFCASSQYRSLDYTFGSGTRLTVV.

The part of the CDR3 DNA that was read is TGTGCCAGCTCACCAAGGGGGGGACTAGCAGATTACGAG. This gives the protein CASSPRGGLADYE. The full CDR3 protein reads CASSPRGGLADYEQYF. The rearrangement links TRBV18 to TRBJ2-7; 9 bases are shared with TRBD2. The missing CDR3 end, 3 residues past where the read stops, is filled in from the germline J gene. Germline CDR1 and CDR2: KGHSH and LQKENI. This CDR3 is built from 16 residues. V was clipped by 2 bases and J by 4 bases; unmatched bases: 9.

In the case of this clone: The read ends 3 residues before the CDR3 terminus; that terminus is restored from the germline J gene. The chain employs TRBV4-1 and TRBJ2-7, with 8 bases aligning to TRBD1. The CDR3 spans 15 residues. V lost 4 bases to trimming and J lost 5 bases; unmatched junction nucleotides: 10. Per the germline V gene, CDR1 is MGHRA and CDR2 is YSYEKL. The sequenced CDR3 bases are TGCGCCAGCAGCCCCCTCGAGCAGGGGGCTAACGAG. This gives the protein CASSPLEQGANE. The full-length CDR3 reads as CASSPLEQGANEQYF.

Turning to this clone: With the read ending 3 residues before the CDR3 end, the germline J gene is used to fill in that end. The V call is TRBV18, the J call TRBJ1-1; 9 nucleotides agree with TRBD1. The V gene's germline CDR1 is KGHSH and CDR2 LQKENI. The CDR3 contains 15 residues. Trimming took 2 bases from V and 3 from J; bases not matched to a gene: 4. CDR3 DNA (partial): TGTGCCAGCTCACCATCGAGGACAGGGGACACTGAA. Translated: CASSPSRTGDTE. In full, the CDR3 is CASSPSRTGDTEAFF.

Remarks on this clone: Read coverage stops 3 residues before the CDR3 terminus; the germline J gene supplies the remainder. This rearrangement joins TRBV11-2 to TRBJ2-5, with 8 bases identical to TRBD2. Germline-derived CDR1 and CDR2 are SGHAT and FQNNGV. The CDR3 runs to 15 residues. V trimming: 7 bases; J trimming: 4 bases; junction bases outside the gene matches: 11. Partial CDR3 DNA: TGTGCCAGCACCTCCCGGAGCGGGGGAGGAGAGACC. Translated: CASTSRSGGGET. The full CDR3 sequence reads CASTSRSGGGETQYF. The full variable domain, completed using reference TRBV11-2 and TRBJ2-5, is EAGVAQSPRYKIIEKRQSVAFWCNPISGHATLYWYQQILGQGPKLLIQFQNNGVVDDSQLPKDRFSAERLKGVDSTLKIQPAKLEDSAVYLCASTSRSGGGETQYFGPGTRLLVL.

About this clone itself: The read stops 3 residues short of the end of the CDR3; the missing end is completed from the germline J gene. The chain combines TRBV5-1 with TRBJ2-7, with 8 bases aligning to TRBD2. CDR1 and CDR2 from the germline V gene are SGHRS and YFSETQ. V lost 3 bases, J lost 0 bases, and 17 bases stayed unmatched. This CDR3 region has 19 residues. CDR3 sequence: CASSSQPGLVPEFSYEQYF. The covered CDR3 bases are TGCGCCAGCAGCTCACAACCGGGACTAGTTCCCGAATTCTCCTACGAG.

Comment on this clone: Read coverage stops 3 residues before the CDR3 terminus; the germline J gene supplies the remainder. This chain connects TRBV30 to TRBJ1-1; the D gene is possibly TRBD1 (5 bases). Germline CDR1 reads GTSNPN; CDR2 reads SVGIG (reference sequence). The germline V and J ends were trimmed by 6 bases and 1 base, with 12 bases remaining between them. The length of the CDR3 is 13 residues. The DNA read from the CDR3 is TGTGCCTGCCCAGGGCCTACGAACACTGAA. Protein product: CACPGPTNTE. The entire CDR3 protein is CACPGPTNTEAFF.

The CDR3 loop is CASRMGHLNTGELFF. The covered CDR3 bases are TGTGCCAGCAGAATGGGACACCTGAACACCGGGGAG. The chain has TRBV7-2 and TRBJ2-2, with D possibly matching TRBD1 (6 bases). The read ends 3 residues early relative to the CDR3; the germline J gene fills the gap. The CDR3 spans 15 residues. CDR1 is SGHTA, CDR2 FQGNSA, per germline. Trimming removed 6 bases from V and 1 base from J, with 12 bases in between.